This TCR beta chain was sequenced for a study of CD8+ T cells in alopecia areata listed by TCRdb under 2018. Turning to the overall study: The treated patients, all with moderate-to-severe alopecia areata, were enrolled in an open-label pilot trial of oral tofacitinib given at 5 to 10 mg twice daily. Biopsies were taken from tofacitinib-treated patients at baseline and at 4 and 24 weeks of treatment, and a later scalp biopsy was taken in several of the tofacitinib-treated patients. In humans, TCRbeta sequencing was performed on scalp tissue and on sorted CD4+ and CD8+ peripheral blood T cells from healthy controls and from patients with patchy or totalis/universalis alopecia areata. The study used high-throughput TCRbeta sequencing to examine T cell clonal expansion in alopecia areata, in both the C3H/HeJ mouse model and human patients. For the treated patients, the SALT score, which quantifies what percentage of scalp surface area is affected, served as the measure of disease severity. Scalp clonality was compared across normal scalp (n=4), patchy alopecia areata scalp (n=8), and alopecia totalis/universalis scalp (n=8). TCRbeta CDR3 regions were amplified by immunoSEQ multiplex PCR using 35 Vbeta forward and 13 Jbeta reverse primers. Patients stayed on tofacitinib for 6 to 18 months and then had 6 months of follow-up off drug so that delayed response and recurrence could be assessed. RNA came from the PAXgene miRNA kit for fixed scalp, the miRNeasy kit for PBMCs, and the RNeasy kit for mouse skin. Here is what the overall study found, with its caveats: Because the treated cohort was small and had only one nonresponder, larger studies are needed to examine links between baseline CD8+ expansion and response. Tofacitinib significantly lowered scalp clonality and the number of expanded CD8+ clones among the top 100 scalp clones. Shared TCR sequences between patients were less evident than in mice, which may be partly attributable to HLA diversity in the patient population. Unlike mouse skin, where gammadelta T cells dominate, normal human skin contains resident alphabeta T cells that get sequenced too, which complicates analysis of the scalp TCR repertoire. Many expanded lesional clones persisted in scalp and blood during tofacitinib treatment, which may partly explain relapse after stopping treatment. Compared with normal scalp, lesional scalp had higher clonality and more expanded CD8+ clones, particularly in alopecia totalis/universalis, a pattern that suggests antigenic drive.

Of note for this clone: The specificity of this receptor is unknown. No base qualities exist here, and no much larger clone lies one base off it.

Interpreted using the paper, the treatment or condition label stands for: oral pan-JAK inhibitor, 5-10 mg twice daily. Peripheral blood and lesional scalp punch biopsies were obtained from patients with alopecia areata. PBMCs were isolated by density centrifugation and stained for CD3, CD4 and CD8, and CD4+ and CD8+ T cells were sorted on a FACSAria. The method was the immunoSEQ multiplex PCR assay. To provide template for TCR sequencing, every sample had RNA extracted and reverse transcribed into cDNA. SuperScript III was used to make first-strand cDNA, primed with a 2:1 mix of oligo-dT and random hexamers. Amplification bias was assessed with a synthetic immune receptor repertoire, and residual bias was removed computationally. Per the source publication's procedure: Raw reads were preprocessed for error removal, and CDR3 was defined according to IMGT conventions as running from the conserved cysteine to phenylalanine. Clonality was calculated as 1 minus Shannon entropy normalized by log2 of the number of productive unique TCRs. Scalp TCRbeta sequences were cross-referenced with sorted blood CD4 and CD8 repertoires so that the CD4 or CD8 identity of scalp clones could be inferred. TCRdb carries this immuneACCESS record with in-frame sequences only. Its versions omit some clonotypes, under half of them owing to an unresolved V gene in the studies checked, with the rest unexplained. D and trimming were read from the DNA, whereas the V and J calls and clone size are those reported in that table. Across this sample there are 180,000 or so clones, with 40% to 65% seen only once. The ten largest clones capture about 9.5% of the sample.

Sequences were derived from CD8+ T cells sorted from blood, sampled at roughly week 53, from a patient treated with tofacitinib. The TCR sequence derives from a human donor with alopecia areata.

The CDR3 loop reads CASKQSSGANVLTF. The base sequence is TGCGCCAGCAAACAGAGCTCTGGGGCCAACGTCCTGACTTTC. The rearrangement combines TRBV5-1 with TRBJ2-6; the D gene lacks a confident call. The CDR3, from cysteine to phenylalanine, totals 14 residues. The kept DNA is CDR3 alone, 42 bases in frame from the first base. CDR1 and CDR2, per the germline V gene, are SGHRS and YFSETQ. V is clipped by 6 bases and J by 0 bases, and the sequence between their germline boundaries is 7 bases long.